These 13 T cell receptor beta chains share one sample of origin, sequenced in a study of response to subunit inactivated influenza vaccine. TCRdb reprocessed the RT-PCR reads with MiXCR, giving one entry per CDR3 protein. Of about 700,000 distinct CDR3 sequences detected, roughly 13% appear once; the ten largest clones hold 5.5% to 7%. Sequenced material: PBMCs from blood, taken 14 to 15 days before vaccination. The receptor source for this set is a man between 45 and 60 years old who received an inactivated influenza vaccine.

This clonotype was found a few times. The chain couples TRBV3-1 to TRBJ2-5, with D maybe TRBD2 (6 bases). This CDR3 spans 16 amino acids. V lost 5 bases and J lost 0, with 16 bases in between. Germline assignment: CDR1 LGHDT and CDR2 YNNKEL (reference sequence). DNA of the CDR3: TGTGCCAGCAGCTCCTGGTTGGAGGGACACCAAGAGACCCAGTACTTC. Protein sequence: CASSSWLEGHQETQYF.

This clonotype was detected only a few times. The rearrangement uses TRBV4-1 and TRBJ2-5, with TRBD1 matching over 7 bases. With V trimmed by 0 bases and J by 5 bases, 9 bases remained unmatched. The CDR3 has 16 amino acids. The germline CDR1 and CDR2 sequences are MGHRA and YSYEKL. The CDR3 coding sequence is TGCGCCAGCAGCCAAGATTTCACAGGGGACGTGGAGACCCAGTACTTC. This gives the protein CASSQDFTGDVETQYF.

In this sample, this clonotype turned up a few times. V is TRBV7-6 and J is TRBJ2-3; tentative D call: TRBD2 (5 bases). The V gene's germline CDR1 is SGHVS and CDR2 FNYEAQ. The CDR3 sequence is 15 residues long. V lost 0 bases, J lost 7 bases, and 14 bases lay in between. CDR3 in DNA: TGTGCCAGCAGCTTAGCCATCAAGGCGGGTAATACGCAGTATTTT. The encoded protein is CASSLAIKAGNTQYF. Drawing the rest from reference TRBV7-6 and TRBJ2-3, the complete variable domain is GAGVSQSPRYKVTKRGQDVALRCDPISGHVSLYWYRQALGQGPEFLTYFNYEAQQDKSGLPNDRFSAERPEGSISTLTIQRTEQRDSAMYRCASSLAIKAGNTQYFGPGTRLTVL.

This clonotype has at least ten counts. The chain recombines TRBV12-3 or TRBV12-4 with TRBJ2-2; TRBD2 matches at 12 bases. This CDR3 comprises 20 residues. Trimming at V came to 3 bases and at J to 1 base, leaving 12 bases not matched to a gene. CDR3 coding DNA: TGTGCCAGCAGTTTGCGTCTAGCGGGAGGGCCCCTACGGAACACCGGGGAGCTGTTTTTT. Translation gives CASSLRLAGGPLRNTGELFF.

The chain joins TRBV7-2 to TRBJ2-7; 7 bases map to TRBD1. The junction had 5 bases not matched to a gene; V was cut back by 5 bases and J by 4 bases. The CDR3 has 13 residues. Germline values: CDR1 SGHTA, CDR2 FQGNSA. The CDR3 coding sequence is TGTGCCAGCAGCGGTTTACAGGGGTACGAGCAGTACTTC. Residues: CASSGLQGYEQYF.

The chain combines TRBV11-2 with TRBJ2-3; D call uncertain. The CDR3 has 14 amino acids. Germline V gene lookup returns CDR1 SGHAT and CDR2 FQNNGV. V lost 2 bases and J lost 2, with 8 bases in between. CDR3 DNA: TGTGCCAGCAGCTTATATGACAACACAGATACGCAGTATTTT. As protein: CASSLYDNTDTQYF.

The J gene is TRBJ2-1, the V gene TRBV4-3; 13 nucleotides line up with TRBD2. Unmatched junction bases numbered 3, after V lost 4 bases and J lost 3 bases. CDR3 length: 16 amino acids. The germline V gene encodes CDR1 LGHNA and CDR2 YSLEER. Here the CDR3 reads CASSRLAGGVYNEQFF. In DNA, the CDR3 is TGCGCCAGCAGCCGACTAGCGGGGGGCGTCTACAATGAGCAGTTCTTC.

This clonotype showed up many times. The CDR3 here is CASSLMGSGTSSEAFF. In nucleotides, the CDR3 is TGCGCCAGCAGCTTGATGGGTTCCGGGACCTCCTCTGAAGCTTTCTTT. This chain links TRBV5-1 with TRBJ1-1, with D perhaps TRBD1 (5 bases). The V end was cut by 1 base, the J end by 6 bases, with 19 bases between. The CDR3 length is 16 residues. CDR1 SGHRS and CDR2 YFSETQ come from the germline V gene.

This clonotype came up many times. The V and J genes are TRBV12-3 or TRBV12-4 and TRBJ1-1, with D possibly being TRBD1 (6 bases). The V gene lost 6 bases and the J gene lost 1 base, with 9 bases spanning the gap. The CDR3 is 13 residues long. The CDR3 coding sequence is TGTGCCAGCAGCCAACAGGGGAACACTGAAGCTTTCTTT. Protein: CASSQQGNTEAFF.

This chain joins TRBV20-1 and TRBJ1-2; TRBD1 aligns across 8 bases. Germline V gene lookup returns CDR1 DFQATT and CDR2 SNEGSKA (reference sequence). V gave up 7 bases and J gave up 6 bases; unmatched junction bases: 10. The CDR3 has 13 residues. In DNA form, the CDR3 reads TGCAGTGTCATTTCTGACAGGGGCCATGGCTACACCTTC. It encodes CSVISDRGHGYTF.

The chain has TRBV6-1 and TRBJ2-4, with D perhaps TRBD1 (5 bases). This CDR3 comprises 15 residues. Trimming cost V 2 bases and J 8 bases, with 16 bases left between them. Germline V gives CDR1 MNHNS, CDR2 SASEGT. The CDR3 sequence is CASSEPGQGRDIQYF. CDR3 DNA: TGTGCCAGCAGTGAACCCGGGCAGGGCAGAGACATTCAGTACTTC.

Only a few counts were recorded for this clonotype. The chain combines TRBV29-1 with TRBJ2-7; tentatively, D is TRBD1 (5 bases). The V gene's germline CDR1 is SQVTM and CDR2 ANQGSEA. This CDR3 is 12 amino acids long. V was trimmed by 4 bases and J by 4 bases, leaving 11 bases between them. CDR3 loop: CSVGPGSYEQYF. The CDR3 coding sequence is TGCAGCGTTGGCCCAGGGTCGTACGAGCAGTACTTC.

This clonotype has more than one count but fewer than ten. The V and J genes are TRBV20-1 and TRBJ2-5, with D unresolved. Germline V gene data show CDR1 as DFQATT and CDR2 as SNEGSKA (reference sequence). CDR3 length: 15 residues. V gave up 0 bases and J gave up 5 bases, with 16 bases separating them. CDR3 bases: TGCAGTGCTAGAGATCGCGTTTACCCCCGGGAGACCCAGTACTTC. As protein: CSARDRVYPRETQYF.